This entry lists 25 T cell receptor beta chains sequenced from one sample in a study of T-cell memory formation after mild COVID-19. MiXCR, applied by TCRdb to the 5' RACE reads, yields one record per CDR3 protein. The table lists fewer than 150,000 distinct CDR3 sequences, 11% to 15% of them singletons, with around 28% in the top ten. Sequencing was done on a sample of PBMCs or a T cell subset sorted from them (not recorded which). Every receptor here comes from an adult woman who had mild COVID-19 (a few samples of this study predate the infection). Cell type and time point are not known.

The rearrangement joins TRBV2 to TRBJ2-7; 10 positions match TRBD1. V gave up 8 bases and J gave up 4 bases; unmatched junction bases: 2. CDR1 is SNHLY and CDR2 is FYNNEI in the germline V gene. The CDR3 extends over 12 amino acids. As DNA, the CDR3 is TGTGCCAGCGACAGGGGGCCTTACGAGCAGTACTTC. It is translated as CASDRGPYEQYF.

The table lists this clonotype with a few counts. The rearrangement joins TRBV27 to TRBJ2-7, with D perhaps TRBD1 or TRBD2 (5 bases each). V shed 5 bases and J shed 2 bases, with 16 bases lying between them. The CDR3 runs to 15 residues. Per the germline V gene, CDR1 is MNHEY and CDR2 is SMNVEV (reference sequence). CDR3 in amino acids: CASSLLTGPPYEQYF. CDR3 sequence (DNA): TGTGCCAGCAGTCTCTTGACGGGACCTCCCTACGAGCAGTACTTC.

This clonotype was counted only a few times. The rearrangement links TRBV5-6 to TRBJ2-1; 7 nucleotides align to TRBD1. The CDR3 is made up of 14 amino acids. Germline V CDR1 and CDR2: SGHDT, YYEEEE. The J segment lost 3 bases and the V segment lost 0 bases, leaving 0 bases of the junction unmatched. CDR3 sequence (DNA): TGTGCCAGCAGCTTGGGGGACAGCTACAATGAGCAGTTCTTC. This encodes CASSLGDSYNEQFF.

This clonotype was counted only a few times. This chain joins TRBV12-3 or TRBV12-4 and TRBJ2-7; maybe TRBD2 (6 bases). Trimming pared 3 bases from V and 7 bases from J, leaving 13 bases between. The CDR3 has 13 residues. In DNA form, the CDR3 reads TGTGCCAGCAGTTTTGGGGGAGGTGGTGAGCAGTACTTC. It encodes CASSFGGGGEQYF.

The genes are TRBV3-1 and TRBJ2-1; 13 bases match TRBD2. The germline CDR1 and CDR2 sequences are LGHDT and YNNKEL (reference sequence). CDR3 size: 17 residues. The V segment lost 3 bases and the J segment 8 bases; nucleotides outside the gene matches: 10. This CDR3 reads CASSQRAWTSGGYEQFF. CDR3 bases: TGTGCCAGCAGCCAGCGCGCGTGGACTAGCGGGGGTTATGAGCAGTTCTTC.

The V and J genes are TRBV4-2 and TRBJ1-4, with 8 bases matching TRBD1. The CDR3 is 16 amino acids. Germline V lookup: CDR1 LGHNA, CDR2 YNFKEQ. The V gene end was trimmed by 0 bases and the J gene end by 4 bases; junction bases not matched to a gene: 4. CDR3 in DNA: TGTGCCAGCAGCCAAGAACAGGGGGTACTTAATGAAAAACTGTTTTTT. This translates into CASSQEQGVLNEKLFF.

The chain recombines TRBV27 with TRBJ2-1, with TRBD2 as a possible D gene (6 bases). Per germline, CDR1 MNHEY and CDR2 SMNVEV (reference sequence). The V end was cut by 0 bases, the J end by 5 bases, with 11 bases between. This CDR3 comprises 15 residues. CDR3 coding DNA: TGTGCCAGCAGTTTATCCGGCGGGGCTCACAATGAGCAGTTCTTC. Its translation: CASSLSGGAHNEQFF.

The J gene is TRBJ2-5, the V gene TRBV15; D possibly uses TRBD1 or TRBD2 (5 bases each). V lost 5 bases, J lost 7 bases, and 11 bases lay in between. This CDR3 region has 12 residues. Germline V CDR1 and CDR2: LNHNV, YYDKDF (reference sequence). The CDR3 reads CATSPEGRTQYF. CDR3 coding DNA: TGTGCCACCAGCCCCGAGGGACGGACCCAGTACTTC.

This clonotype occurred a few times. This chain links TRBV5-6 with TRBJ1-4, with D unclear. Between the trimmed V and J ends, which lost 0 bases and 6 bases, there was a span of 15 bases. Germline V gene sequence: CDR1 SGHDT, CDR2 YYEEEE. This CDR3 comprises 16 residues. The DNA of the CDR3 is TGTGCCAGCAGCTTGGCCCCGGGCGCCGACGATGAAAAACTGTTTTTT. It specifies CASSLAPGADDEKLFF. Variable domain in full (rest from reference TRBV5-6 and TRBJ1-4): DAGVTQSPTHLIKTRGQQVTLRCSPKSGHDTVSWYQQALGQGPQFIFQYYEEEERQRGNFPDRFSGHQFPNYSSELNVNALLLGDSALYLCASSLAPGADDEKLFFGSGTQLSVL.

The gene calls are TRBV29-1 and TRBJ2-7, with 9 bases matching TRBD1. The germline V gene encodes CDR1 SQVTM and CDR2 ANQGSEA. With 3 bases clipped from V and 5 bases from J, the junction kept 5 bases outside the gene matches. This CDR3 has 13 residues. The DNA of the CDR3 is TGCAGCGTTGAGCCGGGACAGGGCCACGAGCAGTACTTC. Amino acids: CSVEPGQGHEQYF.

This chain uses TRBV11-2 with TRBJ2-7; 7 positions match TRBD2. CDR1 and CDR2 (germline): SGHAT, FQNNGV. Losses at the gene ends were 2 bases for V and 0 bases for J; bases not matched to a gene: 4. The CDR3 extends over 15 amino acids. The CDR3 region has the DNA TGTGCCAGCAGCTTACTGGGGGGGAGCTCCTACGAGCAGTACTTC. As protein: CASSLLGGSSYEQYF.

This clonotype has ten or more counts. The chain has TRBV5-1 and TRBJ2-1, with 14 bases lining up with TRBD2. Trimming cost V 0 bases and J 14 bases; bases outside gene matches: 4. In germline, CDR1 is SGHRS, CDR2 YFSETQ. The CDR3 length is 14 residues. The CDR3 loop is CASSLEGLAGEEFF. In DNA form, the CDR3 reads TGCGCCAGCAGCTTGGAGGGACTAGCGGGAGAGGAGTTCTTC.

This clonotype appeared a few times. V is TRBV12-3 or TRBV12-4 and J is TRBJ1-5, with D maybe TRBD1 (6 bases). Trimming removed 2 bases at V and 6 bases at J, with 8 bases between. The CDR3 is 13 residues long. CDR3 in DNA: TGTGCCAGCAGTTTAAAGGGGGGTCAGCCCCAGCATTTT. Translated: CASSLKGGQPQHF.

This clonotype was counted many times. V and J are TRBV4-2 and TRBJ1-2; D possibly corresponds to TRBD1 (5 bases). The ends were cut back, 4 bases at V and 1 base at J, with 7 bases in the middle. CDR1 and CDR2 from the germline V gene are LGHNA and YNFKEQ. This CDR3 region has 13 residues. CDR3 bases: TGTGCCAGCAGCCGGGGGAGTAACTATGGCTACACCTTC. Translated: CASSRGSNYGYTF.

This clonotype was picked up a small number of times. The rearrangement uses TRBV7-9 and TRBJ2-1; no clear D gene. Deletions cut 5 bases from V and 13 bases from J, with 9 bases between. The CDR3 is 10 residues long. From germline, CDR1 is SEHNR and CDR2 FQNEAQ (reference sequence). DNA for the CDR3: TGTGCCAGCAGCCAAACGACCCAGTTCTTC. Translated: CASSQTTQFF.

The chain employs TRBV19 and TRBJ2-1; 9 bases match TRBD1. Germline CDR1 and CDR2: LNHDA and SQIVND (reference sequence). This CDR3 is 14 amino acids long. V lost 4 bases, J lost 7 bases, and 5 bases stayed unmatched. The CDR3 bases are TGTGCCAGTAGTAAGGACAGGGGTAGGAATGAGCAGTTCTTC. This codes for CASSKDRGRNEQFF.

This clonotype showed up just a few times. The chain couples TRBV25-1 to TRBJ2-7; TRBD2 might be the D (5 bases). The CDR3 extends over 13 amino acids. Germline V gene data show CDR1 as MGHDK and CDR2 as SYGVNS. V gave up 5 bases and J gave up 3 bases, with 11 bases separating them. The CDR3 nucleotides are TGTGCCAGCAGTTTCAACGGGAACTACGAGCAGTACTTC. It codes for CASSFNGNYEQYF.

This clonotype has just one count. A much larger clone lies one base from this, so it may be a read error. The chain combines TRBV5-1 with TRBJ2-3; D is undetermined. From germline, CDR1 is SGHRS and CDR2 YFSETQ. There are 18 residues in the CDR3. Between the trimmed V and J ends, which lost 4 bases and 1 base, there was a span of 22 bases. The CDR3 sequence is CASSRGEWASFGTDTQYF. The DNA of the CDR3 is TGCGCCAGCAGCCGCGGCGAGTGGGCCTCGTTCGGCACAGATACGCAGTATTTT. Full variable domain (missing parts from reference TRBV5-1 and TRBJ2-3): KAGVTQTPRYLIKTRGQQVTLSCSPISGHRSVSWYQQTPGQGLQFLFEYFSETQRNKGNFPGRFSGRQFSNSRSEMNVSTLELGDSALYLCASSRGEWASFGTDTQYFGPGTRLTVL.

The chain has TRBV13 and TRBJ1-4; D is ambiguous. Trimming pared 1 base from V and 3 bases from J, leaving 6 bases between. Per germline, CDR1 PRHDT and CDR2 FYEKMQ (reference sequence). The CDR3 extends over 14 amino acids. The CDR3 nucleotides are TGTGCCAGCAGCTTAGAACATTCTAATGAAAAACTGTTTTTT. The encoded protein is CASSLEHSNEKLFF.

A few counts support this clonotype. The chain has TRBV20-1 and TRBJ1-5, with no clear D. The germline CDR1 and CDR2 sequences are DFQATT and SNEGSKA (reference sequence). The length of the CDR3 is 13 residues. The V end lost 3 bases, the J end lost 2 bases, and 8 bases lay between the germline ends. CDR3 nucleotides: TGCAGTGCTAGCGACGTTGGCAATCAGCCCCAGCATTTT. Its protein is CSASDVGNQPQHF.

This chain uses TRBV9 with TRBJ1-1; perhaps TRBD1 as D (6 bases). The V end was cut by 1 base, the J end by 4 bases, with 11 bases between. The CDR3 runs to 14 residues. In germline, CDR1 is SGDLS, CDR2 YYNGEE. CDR3 in amino acids: CASSVRGKGTEAFF. CDR3 nucleotide sequence: TGTGCCAGCAGCGTAAGGGGGAAGGGCACTGAAGCTTTCTTT.

The J gene is TRBJ1-5, the V gene TRBV5-5, with TRBD1 matching 11 bases. The V gene end was trimmed by 4 bases and the J gene end by 4 bases; junction bases not matched to a gene: 4. The CDR3 runs to 15 residues. From germline, CDR1 is SGHKS and CDR2 YYEKEE (reference sequence). The CDR3 DNA reads as TGTGCCAGCAGCACCGGACAGGGGGCTAATCAGCCCCAGCATTTT. Protein sequence: CASSTGQGANQPQHF. Together with reference TRBV5-5 and TRBJ1-5, the CDR3 gives the full variable domain: DAGVTQSPTHLIKTRGQQVTLRCSPISGHKSVSWYQQVLGQGPQFIFQYYEKEERGRGNFPDRFSARQFPNYSSELNVNALLLGDSALYLCASSTGQGANQPQHFGDGTRLSIL.

The chain carries TRBV9 and TRBJ2-1, with a tentative D call TRBD1 (7 bases). This CDR3 has 16 residues. Trimming removed 0 bases from V and 0 bases from J, with 10 bases in between. The germline CDR1 and CDR2 sequences are SGDLS and YYNGEE. The DNA of the CDR3 is TGTGCCAGCAGCGTAGGACAGGGAGGCTCCTACAATGAGCAGTTCTTC. Translation gives CASSVGQGGSYNEQFF.

In its sample, this clonotype was seen a few times. The chain employs TRBV27 and TRBJ1-6; TRBD1 might be the D (6 bases). CDR3 length equals 14 residues. CDR1 and CDR2 (germline): MNHEY, SMNVEV (reference sequence). Trimming removed 4 bases at V and 10 bases at J, with 14 bases between. CDR3 coding DNA: TGTGCCAGCAGTTACGGGACACCCGGATCACCCCTCCACTTT. It specifies CASSYGTPGSPLHF.

The V and J genes are TRBV29-1 and TRBJ1-2; D perhaps matches TRBD1 (5 bases). The V gene's germline CDR1 is SQVTM and CDR2 ANQGSEA. Trimming pared 7 bases from V and 8 bases from J, leaving 17 bases between. The CDR3 is 12 residues long. The CDR3 DNA reads TGCAGCGCCGGGACTTCCGAAGGGGGCTACACCTTC. Encoded protein: CSAGTSEGGYTF.